This T cell receptor beta chain was profiled in a study of blood T cells in healthy people across ages. Next came a second PCR, run for about 7 to 12 cycles, which used a sample-barcoded 5' primer along with a J-beta primer mix. One entry per CDR3 protein results from TCRdb running MiXCR on the 5' RACE reads. The table lists around 1,000,000 distinct CDR3 sequences, almost 25% of them singletons. This clonotype has a handful of counts. CDR1 is ENHRY, CDR2 SYGVKD, per germline. The CDR3 consists of 16 residues. V lost 3 bases to trimming and J lost 5 bases; unmatched junction nucleotides: 6. In addition, the sample was reused for a study of T cells of mothers and their children.

The sequence came from a girl aged 2-10 years in good health. The rearrangement joins TRBV10-3 to TRBJ2-2, with 10 bases fitting TRBD1. Sequenced sample: blood. The CDR3 nucleotides read TGTGCCATCAGTGACCCCGGGACAGGGGAAACCGGGGAGCTGTTTTTT. Its protein is CAISDPGTGETGELFF.